This T cell receptor (beta chain) was sequenced during a study of vaccination and CD4 T cells after COVID-19. This CDR3 is 15 amino acids long. V was clipped by 4 bases and J by 2 bases; unmatched bases: 7. With the Oncomine TCR Beta short-read assay, DNA from cultured CD4+ T cells was sequenced. Genomic DNA was drawn out of CD4+ T cells grown in culture. From the PCR reads, TCRdb called clonotypes with MiXCR, one entry per CDR3 protein. This table holds 15,000 to 20,000 distinct CDR3 sequences, around half found once. Indicated treatment: roughly 10-day PBMC culture with coronavirus spike peptide pools or control peptides (ViraFEST assay). All positive PCR tests were dated between March and December 2020, predating US Alpha, Beta and Delta variants. About this clonotype itself: The antigen remains unidentified.

The chain links TRBV12-3 or TRBV12-4 to TRBJ2-5; 7 positions match TRBD2. The sequencing input was CD4+ T cells from blood, cultured in vitro. The sequence was obtained from a human donor who had recovered from COVID-19. CDR3 coding DNA: TGTGCCAGCAGTTCCCCCCTAGCGGTACAAGAGACCCAGTACTTC. Translated: CASSSPLAVQETQYF.